These 17 T cell receptor beta chains came from one sample sequenced in a study of blood T cell repertoires in COVID-19. Clones were read by immunoSEQ multiplex PCR, and TCRdb kept only the in-frame ones, dropping some. Of 140,000 or so clones listed, about 80% are singletons. Sequencing used PBMCs or T cells enriched from blood (not recorded which). The origin of the receptors is a man aged 45-65 years who had recovered from COVID-19.

This clone is a singleton in its sample. The V call is TRBV6-5, the J call TRBJ2-3; D possibly corresponds to TRBD1 (7 bases). The V gene lost 6 bases and the J gene lost 0 bases, with 10 bases spanning the gap. The germline V gene encodes CDR1 MNHEY and CDR2 SVGAGI. There are 14 residues in the CDR3. CDR3 protein: CASSRGASTDTQYF. The CDR3 nucleotides read TGTGCCAGCAGCAGGGGGGCTAGCACAGATACGCAGTATTTT.

The rearrangement joins TRBV24-1 to TRBJ2-7; D is unresolved. The CDR3 is 12 residues long. Trimming removed 4 bases at V and 3 bases at J, with 6 bases between. Germline V gene data show CDR1 as KGHDR and CDR2 as SFDVKD. CDR3 DNA: TGTGCCACCAGTGAGGTCGGCTACGAGCAGTACTTC. Translating gives CATSEVGYEQYF.

The rearrangement uses TRBV11-3 and TRBJ2-1; 9 bases map to TRBD1. J lost 8 bases, V lost 3 bases, and 5 bases had no gene match. This CDR3 is 14 amino acids long. Germline assignment: CDR1 SGHNT and CDR2 YENEEA. DNA for the CDR3: TGTGCCAGCAGCTTGCGACAGGGGGTCGATGAGCAGTTCTTC. Translation gives CASSLRQGVDEQFF.

This chain connects TRBV7-8 to TRBJ2-7; 8 nucleotides line up with TRBD2. CDR3 length: 14 residues. CDR1 is SGHVS and CDR2 is FQNEAQ in the germline V gene. After removal of 1 base from V and 2 bases from J, the junction contained 1 base not matched to a gene. CDR3 bases: TGTGCCAGCAGCTTAGGCGGGGGGCCCTACGAGCAGTACTTC. It yields the protein CASSLGGGPYEQYF.

Note on this clone: One end of the junction is discordant with germline, which a read error may explain. The J gene is TRBJ1-1, the V gene TRBV5-1, with TRBD1 identical over 7 bases. This CDR3 has 13 residues. Germline V gives CDR1 SGHRS, CDR2 YFSETQ. The CDR3 DNA is TGCGCCAGCAGTTTGGGACAGACCACTGAAGCTTTCTTT. Residues: CASSLGQTTEAFF.

The genes are TRBV6-2 or TRBV6-3 and TRBJ2-1; no definite D call. With 2 bases removed from V and 5 bases from J, the gap between germline ends came to 16 bases. CDR1 and CDR2 (germline): MNHEY, SVGEGT. This CDR3 contains 16 residues. CDR3 DNA: TGTGCCAGCAGTTACGAAGCCAGGATTGAGAACAATGAGCAGTTCTTC. Its protein product is CASSYEARIENNEQFF.

The chain links TRBV7-6 to TRBJ1-4; D might be TRBD1 (6 bases). Trimming cost V 7 bases and J 5 bases, with 11 bases left between them. The CDR3 covers 13 residues. The germline V gene has CDR1 SGHVS and CDR2 FNYEAQ. The CDR3 DNA is TGTGCCAGCACCAGGGGCCCAAATGAAAAACTGTTTTTT. Translation: CASTRGPNEKLFF.

V usage is TRBV7-2 and J usage is TRBJ2-2, with 7 bases matching TRBD1. Germline trimming cut 8 bases from V and 1 base from J; bases unmatched to any gene: 4. The CDR3 sequence is 14 residues long. The germline gives CDR1 SGHTA, CDR2 FQGNSA. The CDR3 spells CASGGQWNTGELFF. The CDR3 bases are TGTGCCAGCGGGGGACAGTGGAACACCGGGGAGCTGTTTTTT. Combining the CDR3 with reference TRBV7-2 and TRBJ2-2 gives the whole variable domain GAGVSQSPSNKVTEKGKDVELRCDPISGHTALYWYRQSLGQGLEFLIYFQGNSAPDKSGLPSDRFSAERTGGSVSTLTIQRTQQEDSAVYLCASGGQWNTGELFFGEGSRLTVL.

The chain is built from TRBV19 and TRBJ1-4; 9 bases fit TRBD1. Trimming at V came to 5 bases and at J to 5 bases, leaving 9 bases not matched to a gene. Germline V lookup: CDR1 LNHDA, CDR2 SQIVND (reference sequence). The CDR3 is 16 residues long. CDR3 in amino acids: CASSQPGQGRNEKLFF. The DNA of the CDR3 is TGTGCCAGTAGTCAACCGGGACAGGGCAGGAATGAAAAACTGTTTTTT.

This clone appeared a few times. The chain combines TRBV7-2 with TRBJ2-7, with 7 positions matching TRBD1. Germline V gene data show CDR1 as SGHTA and CDR2 as FQGNSA. The V segment lost 5 bases and the J segment 3 bases; nucleotides outside the gene matches: 1. The CDR3 has 12 amino acids. This chain's CDR3 is CASSNRGYEQYF. The CDR3 DNA reads as TGTGCCAGCAGCAACAGGGGCTACGAGCAGTACTTC.

V usage is TRBV3-1 (or the pseudogene TRBV3-2) and J usage is TRBJ2-5; the D gene is possibly TRBD2 (5 bases). Germline V gene sequence: CDR1 LGHDT, CDR2 YNNKEL (reference sequence). The CDR3 is 14 amino acids. Deletions cut 0 bases from V and 5 bases from J, with 10 bases between. CDR3 nucleotide sequence: TGTGCCAGCAGCCAAGATCGGGGTTGGGAGACCCAGTACTTC. Translation: CASSQDRGWETQYF.

This chain connects TRBV11-2 to TRBJ2-7; 8 nucleotides agree with TRBD1. Germline CDR1 and CDR2: SGHAT and FQNNGV. The trim removed 7 bases at V and 2 bases at J, leaving 7 bases unmatched. The CDR3 loop spans 14 amino acids. The CDR3 sequence is CASTSTGAAYEQYF. The DNA for the CDR3 is TGTGCCAGCACCTCGACAGGGGCCGCCTACGAGCAGTACTTC.

This chain connects TRBV19 to TRBJ2-1; the D gene is possibly TRBD2 (6 bases). This CDR3 region has 14 residues. Germline CDR1 is LNHDA and CDR2 is SQIVND (reference sequence). Trimming stripped 4 bases from V and 6 bases from J, with 13 bases between. Here the CDR3 reads CASSKAQGGNEQFF. CDR3 coding DNA: TGTGCCAGTAGTAAGGCTCAGGGAGGCAATGAGCAGTTCTTC.

A remark on this clone: Distinct nucleotide sequences in the sample also encode this CDR3. The chain is built from TRBV12-3 or TRBV12-4 and TRBJ1-2; 7 bases map to TRBD1. Germline trimming cut 1 base from V and 4 bases from J; bases unmatched to any gene: 0. The CDR3 totals 13 residues. CDR3 residues: CASSLGQGYGYTF. CDR3 nucleotides: TGTGCCAGCAGTTTAGGACAGGGCTATGGCTACACCTTC.

The chain combines TRBV19 with TRBJ2-7, with 8 bases identical to TRBD1. After removal of 5 bases from V and 4 bases from J, the junction contained 7 bases not matched to a gene. Germline-derived CDR1 and CDR2 are LNHDA and SQIVND (reference sequence). The CDR3 is 14 amino acids. The chain's CDR3 is CASSEAGGLYEQYF. The DNA of the CDR3 is TGTGCCAGTAGTGAGGCAGGGGGCTTGTACGAGCAGTACTTC.

This sequence joins TRBV6-2 or TRBV6-3 and TRBJ1-2; 8 positions match TRBD1. V lost 5 bases, J lost 2 bases, and 7 bases stayed unmatched. The length of the CDR3 is 15 residues. In germline, CDR1 is MNHEY, CDR2 SVGEGT. CDR3 in DNA: TGTGCCAGCAGTGACCCGACAGGGGCCAACTATGGCTACACCTTC. Its protein is CASSDPTGANYGYTF.

The chain carries TRBV5-8 and TRBJ1-4; no clear D. Germline V gene data show CDR1 as SGHTS and CDR2 as YDEGEE. Trimming left V 0 bases short and J 3 bases short, with 9 bases between. This CDR3 region has 15 residues. CDR3 in amino acids: CASSLARGANEKLFF. Written as DNA, the CDR3 is TGTGCCAGCAGCTTGGCCCGGGGAGCTAATGAAAAACTGTTTTTT.